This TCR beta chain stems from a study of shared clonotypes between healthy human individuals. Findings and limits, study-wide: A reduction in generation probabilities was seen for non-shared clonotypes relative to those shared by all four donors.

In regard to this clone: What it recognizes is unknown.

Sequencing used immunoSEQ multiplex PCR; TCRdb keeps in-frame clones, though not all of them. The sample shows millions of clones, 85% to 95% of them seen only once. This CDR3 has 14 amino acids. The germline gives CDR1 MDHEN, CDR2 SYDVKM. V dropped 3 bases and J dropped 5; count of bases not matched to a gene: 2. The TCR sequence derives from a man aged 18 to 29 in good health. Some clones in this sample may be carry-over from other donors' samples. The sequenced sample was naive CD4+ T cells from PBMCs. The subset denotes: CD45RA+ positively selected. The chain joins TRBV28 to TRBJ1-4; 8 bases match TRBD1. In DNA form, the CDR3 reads TGTGCCAGCAGTTTTTGGGACAGGAATGAAAAACTGTTTTTT. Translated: CASSFWDRNEKLFF.